This record covers a single T cell receptor beta chain. Profiling relied on immunoSEQ multiplex PCR, and the TCRdb table lists in-frame clones only, not all of them. The sample carries hundreds of thousands of clones, more than 80% recorded once. There are 15 residues in the CDR3. V was clipped by 1 base and J by 8 bases, with 12 bases between them. Germline loops: CDR1 KGHSH, CDR2 LQKENI. This sample is drawn from a study of Ad26.COV2.S vaccination and SARS-CoV-2 variants. The overall study: Doses of Ad26.COV2.S were injected into muscle once or twice, 56 days apart.

The treatment is: approximately 18 received Ad26.COV2.S at low or high dose, single or two shots; roughly five received placebo; per-sample allocation not given. Following the first vaccine or placebo injection, samples were taken on day 63. This clonotype was sampled from a person between 18 and 65 years old who received the Ad26.COV2.S COVID-19 vaccine or a placebo. The chain joins TRBV18 to TRBJ1-6; D remains unclear. The sequences come from peripheral blood, collected in a trial of Ad26.COV2.S vaccine versus placebo. For the CDR3, the DNA is TGTGCCAGCTCACCACAGGTCCCGAAGGATTCACCCCTCCACTTT. Protein sequence: CASSPQVPKDSPLHF. Together with reference TRBV18 and TRBJ1-6, the CDR3 gives the full variable domain: NAGVMQNPRHLVRRRGQEARLRCSPMKGHSHVYWYRQLPEEGLKFMVYLQKENIIDESGMPKERFSAEFPKEGPSILRIQQVVRGDSAAYFCASSPQVPKDSPLHFGNGTRLTVT.